This T cell receptor beta chain was recovered during a study of OX40 agonist ivuxolimab in advanced cancers. General observations from the study: Dosing at 0.1 to 3.0 mg/kg was accompanied by clonal expansion of CD4+ and CD8+ blood T cells by week 6.

CDR3 length equals 13 residues. V was trimmed by 5 bases and J by 1 base, leaving 8 bases between them. From germline, CDR1 is KGHSY and CDR2 FQNENV. The table came from immunoSEQ multiplex PCR; TCRdb's copy has only in-frame clones and leaves some out. The profile shows tens of thousands of clones, about 87% of them singletons. In regard to this clone: Its target is not known.

Enrollment shut out patients with autoimmune disease history or systemic immunosuppression. The source material was CD4+ or CD8+ T cells sorted from blood, sampled in a trial of the OX40 agonist ivuxolimab. The chain uses TRBV16 and TRBJ1-1; no clear D gene. This TCR came from an adult with an advanced solid tumor such as melanoma, head and neck, liver or kidney cancer. CDR3 sequence: CASSVRKNTEAFF. The CDR3 DNA follows: TGTGCCAGCAGCGTTAGGAAGAACACTGAAGCTTTCTTT.